This T cell receptor beta chain was documented in a study of T cells after yellow fever vaccination. At the level of the study: When fractions had low cell numbers, they were prepared with SMART-Seq v4 Ultra Low Input.

Note on this clonotype: Its cognate antigen is unknown.

Each CDR3 protein is one row after TCRdb ran MiXCR on the 5' RACE reads. The table has 360,000 or so distinct CDR3 sequences, 9.5% to 13% seen once. Points from the study as a whole: The appearance of a small share of clonotypes in both CD4 and CD8 compartments was observed. The study found a weaker secondary response that peaked faster, day 5 versus 15. Contamination by abundant bulk-population clonotypes could be present in FACS-sorted repertoires.

CDR1 is SNHLY, CDR2 FYNNEI, per germline. The CDR3 has 14 residues. The V and J ends lost 11 bases and 2 bases respectively, with 19 bases between them. The chain links TRBV2 to TRBJ2-7; D assignment may be TRBD1 or TRBD2 (5 bases each). The starting material was PBMCs, obtained on the day of the first yellow fever vaccination. The sequence was obtained from a man aged 18 to 29 who received the YFV17D yellow fever vaccine. The CDR3 loop is CALAAARQTYEQYF. CDR3 nucleotide sequence: TGTGCCTTAGCAGCGGCTCGACAGACCTACGAGCAGTACTTC.